This T cell receptor beta chain was observed in a study of post-analysis software for immune sequencing data. Looking at the study overall: The courses of disease that were included comprised relapsing-remitting, secondary progressive and progressive-relapsing multiple sclerosis. General study findings and limits: Patients carried roughly 5 TRBV segments more frequently than controls did, and TRBV5-6, TRBV5-1 and TRBV20-1 were among them. With F measure, samples from one preparation batch clustered together strongly. Controls' normalized Chao1 diversity significantly exceeded that of multiple sclerosis patients.

A remark on this clonotype: Its matching antigen is unknown.

CDR3 size: 15 residues. The germline CDR1 and CDR2 sequences are SGHDT and YYEEEE. Built from TCR beta cDNA, the libraries had unique molecular identifiers in them. TCRdb fed the PCR reads into MiXCR, producing one record per CDR3 protein. The table includes roughly 400,000 distinct CDR3 sequences, less than 40% detected once. This TCR came from a girl aged 2 to 9 with multiple sclerosis. V gene TRBV5-6 combines with J gene TRBJ2-7, with D perhaps matching TRBD1 (6 bases). The J call is in doubt because the DNA end fits TRBJ2-5 better. The material sequenced was blood. The CDR3 sequence is CASSFNRVLRETQYF. Here the CDR3 DNA reads TGTGCCAGCAGCTTTAACAGGGTTTTAAGGGAGACCCAGTACTTC.